Below, 25 T cell receptor beta chains from the same sample are listed, as sequenced in a study of naive and memory T cell subsets. A UMI-containing oligonucleotide was joined by 3' ligation to the TCR cDNA template. Amplification of ligated cDNA took four PCR rounds with SP2 and nested alpha and beta constant primers. TCRdb passed the 5' RACE reads through MiXCR, listing each CDR3 protein once. The profile shows tens of thousands of distinct CDR3 sequences, more than 7% of them singletons. The receptors shown here come from a male donor in good health.

The chain couples TRBV5-2 to TRBJ2-3; the table assigns TRBD2, which was not confirmed against the DNA. TRBV5-2 is deemed a pseudogene. The CDR3 covers 15 residues. CDR3 sequence reads: CASSFEGLVSDTQYF. As DNA, the CDR3 is TGTGCCAGCAGCTTTGAGGGACTAGTCTCAGATACGCAGTATTTT.

The V gene is TRBV4-2, the J gene TRBJ2-3, with D unclear. CDR1 and CDR2 from the germline V gene are LGHNA and YNFKEQ. V dropped 0 bases and J dropped 0 bases, with 4 bases sitting between them. The CDR3 extends over 14 amino acids. CDR3 in amino acids: CASSQDGSTDTQYF. The DNA for the CDR3 is TGTGCCAGCAGCCAAGATGGGAGCACAGATACGCAGTATTTT.

V usage is TRBV6-5 and J usage is TRBJ2-4, with D possibly matching TRBD1 (8 bases). The CDR3 covers 16 residues. Germline V gene sequence: CDR1 MNHEY, CDR2 SVGAGI. Trimming removed 5 bases at V and 2 bases at J, with 16 bases between. CDR3 bases: TGTGCCAGCAGTGACAGGGGAGGGGTGTCCAAAAACATTCAGTACTTC. Protein sequence: CASSDRGGVSKNIQYF.

This clonotype showed up many times. The CDR3 protein is CASSRTRGLQETQYF. DNA of the CDR3: TGTGCCAGCAGCCGAACCAGGGGCCTTCAAGAGACCCAGTACTTC. The chain recombines TRBV2 with TRBJ2-5; tentative D call: TRBD1 (6 bases). From germline, CDR1 is SNHLY and CDR2 FYNNEI. Trimming left V 6 bases short and J 2 bases short, with 16 bases between. The CDR3 is made up of 15 amino acids.

This clonotype was counted only a few times. The J gene is TRBJ1-2, the V gene TRBV30, with D unresolved. Germline-derived CDR1 and CDR2 are GTSNPN and SVGIG (reference sequence). The CDR3 is made up of 18 amino acids. Trimming removed 4 bases at V and 8 bases at J, with 32 bases between. The CDR3 sequence: CAWTTGVSSILILTGYTF. The CDR3 DNA sequence: TGTGCCTGGACGACGGGAGTTAGCTCCATATTGATTTTGACAGGCTACACCTTC.

The sample holds a few counts of this clonotype. CDR3 DNA sequence: TGTGCCAGCAGAGACGCCTGGGTGACCCCGAACACCGGGGAGCTGTTTTTT. Protein: CASRDAWVTPNTGELFF. The V call is TRBV6-6, the J call TRBJ2-2; D is uncertain. Per germline, CDR1 MNHNY and CDR2 SVGAGI (reference sequence). Trimming shortened V by 6 bases and J by 0 bases, and 17 bases separated the two germline ends. CDR3 length: 17 residues.

Note on this clonotype: A junction end diverges from the germline sequence, so it may reflect a read error. CDR3 protein: CARRPSGDTQYF. The CDR3 DNA is TGTGCCCGCAGACCTAGCGGAGATACGCAGTATTTT. The genes are TRBV28 and TRBJ2-3; 7 bases align to TRBD2. The CDR3 consists of 12 residues. Germline V lookup: CDR1 MDHEN, CDR2 SYDVKM.

This clonotype was detected only a few times. The V call is TRBV20-1, the J call TRBJ2-1, with TRBD2 matching over 15 bases. Germline V CDR1 and CDR2: DFQATT, SNEGSKA (reference sequence). The CDR3 runs 18 residues. The chain's CDR3 is CSALRTSGGDSSYNEQFF. DNA for the CDR3: TGCAGCGCGTTGAGGACTAGCGGGGGGGATAGCTCCTACAATGAGCAGTTCTTC.

The gene calls are TRBV3-1 and TRBJ2-1; TRBD2 aligns across 9 bases. After removal of 5 bases from V and 2 bases from J, the junction contained 4 bases not matched to a gene. The CDR3 extends over 15 amino acids. CDR1 is LGHDT and CDR2 is YNNKEL in the germline V gene (reference sequence). CDR3 bases: TGTGCCAGCAGCTACGCGGGGGGGGCCTACAATGAGCAGTTCTTC. Residues: CASSYAGGAYNEQFF.

Many counts were recorded for this clonotype. This chain connects TRBV11-2 to TRBJ2-1; D remains ambiguous. This CDR3 contains 15 residues. Germline V gene data show CDR1 as SGHAT and CDR2 as FQNNGV. The ends were cut back, 0 bases at V and 10 bases at J, with 16 bases in the middle. DNA of the CDR3: TGTGCCAGCAGCTTAGAGGCTACGCGGTCCTTAGAGCAGTTCTTC. Amino acids: CASSLEATRSLEQFF.

The CDR3 is CASSSWGLENTGELFF. The CDR3 nucleotides are TGTGCCAGCAGCTCCTGGGGACTAGAGAACACCGGGGAGCTGTTTTTT. The V and J genes are TRBV7-9 and TRBJ2-2; TRBD2 agrees at 8 bases. The CDR3 is made up of 16 amino acids. Germline V gives CDR1 SEHNR, CDR2 FQNEAQ (reference sequence). V lost 4 bases to trimming and J lost 1 base; unmatched junction nucleotides: 5.

This clonotype has ten or more counts. The rearrangement joins TRBV6-6 to TRBJ1-5; TRBD1 matches at 8 bases. This CDR3 spans 16 amino acids. V shed 2 bases and J 4 bases; nucleotides not matched to a gene: 7. The V gene's germline CDR1 is MNHNY and CDR2 SVGAGI (reference sequence). This CDR3 is CASSYPTGGRNQPQHF. The CDR3 DNA reads TGTGCCAGCAGTTACCCAACAGGGGGTAGAAATCAGCCCCAGCATTTT.

This clonotype was seen a handful of times. The genes are TRBV11-3 and TRBJ2-3, with TRBD2 matching 12 bases. Germline V gene lookup returns CDR1 SGHNT and CDR2 YENEEA. This CDR3 has 17 amino acids. The V segment lost 1 base and the J segment 3 bases; nucleotides outside the gene matches: 5. The CDR3 bases are TGTGCCAGCAGCTTAGGTGGCGGACTAGCGGGGACAGATACGCAGTATTTT. It yields the protein CASSLGGGLAGTDTQYF.

In this sample, this clonotype turned up many times. V usage is TRBV27 and J usage is TRBJ1-5; TRBD1 matches 8 bases. The CDR3 totals 14 residues. CDR1 is MNHEY and CDR2 is SMNVEV in the germline V gene (reference sequence). The V and J ends lost 4 bases and 7 bases, in that order; junction bases with no gene match: 6. CDR3 protein: CASSWTGSEQPQHF. Written as DNA, the CDR3 is TGTGCCAGCAGTTGGACAGGGTCAGAGCAGCCCCAGCATTTT.

This clonotype appeared many times. This chain links TRBV12-3 or TRBV12-4 with TRBJ2-2, with D hard to call. Trimming took 0 bases from V and 4 from J, leaving 3 bases between them. The CDR3 has 13 residues. DNA of the CDR3: TGTGCCAGCAGTTTAGCGGGCACCGGGGAGCTGTTTTTT. Protein sequence: CASSLAGTGELFF.

Only a few counts were recorded for this clonotype. The rearrangement uses TRBV10-2 and TRBJ2-1, with D maybe TRBD2 (5 bases). Germline V gene data show CDR1 as WSHSY and CDR2 as SAAADI. The V end lost 2 bases, the J end lost 0 bases, and 14 bases lay between the germline ends. There are 17 residues in the CDR3. The CDR3 here is CASSEPVTGSSYNEQFF. For the CDR3, the DNA is TGCGCCAGCAGTGAGCCCGTCACTGGGAGCTCCTACAATGAGCAGTTCTTC.

There are many counts of this clonotype. The V and J genes are TRBV20-1 and TRBJ2-2; D may correspond to TRBD1 or TRBD2 (5 bases each). The ends were cut back, 1 base at V and 6 bases at J, with 12 bases in the middle. Germline CDR1 and CDR2: DFQATT and SNEGSKA (reference sequence). The CDR3 consists of 14 residues. In DNA form, the CDR3 reads TGCAGTGCTAGAGTAGGGACGATGTCCGGGGAGCTGTTTTTT. Its translation is CSARVGTMSGELFF.

As regards this clonotype: Possible read error: a much larger clone is one base away. The J gene is TRBJ2-7, the V gene TRBV11-2; tentatively, D is TRBD2 (5 bases). This CDR3 has 15 residues. V was clipped by 5 bases and J by 7 bases, with 21 bases between them. Germline V CDR1 and CDR2: SGHAT, FQNNGV. The DNA of the CDR3 is TGTGCCAGCAGCGAAGATGGGTACCCATCGGGGGAGCAGTACTTC. Encoded protein: CASSEDGYPSGEQYF.

This clonotype came up many times. V is TRBV10-3 and J is TRBJ1-1, with a weak D call TRBD1 (5 bases). V was trimmed by 4 bases and J by 7 bases, leaving 10 bases between them. Per the germline V gene, CDR1 is ENHRY and CDR2 is SYGVKD. CDR3 length equals 12 residues. CDR3 region: CAISAGGSEAFF. The DNA of the CDR3 is TGTGCCATCAGTGCTGGGGGGAGTGAAGCTTTCTTT.

This clonotype has at least ten counts. In nucleotides, the CDR3 is TGTGCCAGCAGCCAACGGCCGGGGAATCAGCCCCAGCATTTT. It is translated as CASSQRPGNQPQHF. The chain combines TRBV3-1 with TRBJ1-5, with unresolved D. V was cut by 2 bases and J by 4 bases, with 9 bases left in between. Germline V lookup: CDR1 LGHDT, CDR2 YNNKEL (reference sequence). The CDR3 has 14 residues. Full variable domain (remainder filled in from reference TRBV3-1 and TRBJ1-5): DTAVSQTPKYLVTQMGNDKSIKCEQNLGHDTMYWYKQDSKKFLKIMFSYNNKELIINETVPNRFSPKSPDKAHLNLHINSLELGDSAVYFCASSQRPGNQPQHFGDGTRLSIL.

This clonotype was counted only a few times. The V call is TRBV2, the J call TRBJ2-2; D may correspond to TRBD1 or TRBD2 (5 bases each). Germline V lookup: CDR1 SNHLY, CDR2 FYNNEI. This CDR3 region has 14 residues. The germline V and J ends were trimmed by 10 bases and 0 bases, with 12 bases remaining between them. The CDR3 DNA follows: TGTGCCATCGTTGGGGGAGCGAACACCGGGGAGCTGTTTTTT. It specifies CAIVGGANTGELFF.

This clonotype was detected a few times. The chain couples TRBV25-1 to TRBJ2-7, with 11 bases aligning to TRBD2. This CDR3 contains 14 residues. J lost 1 base, V lost 6 bases, and 2 bases had no gene match. Germline V gene data show CDR1 as MGHDK and CDR2 as SYGVNS. The chain's CDR3 is CASRTSGASYEQYF. The CDR3 nucleotides read TGTGCCAGCAGGACTAGCGGGGCTTCCTACGAGCAGTACTTC.

The chain employs TRBV18 and TRBJ1-3; 9 bases match TRBD1. The CDR3 sequence is 19 residues long. The V and J ends lost 3 bases and 0 bases, in that order; junction bases with no gene match: 12. In germline, CDR1 is KGHSH, CDR2 LQKENI. The chain's CDR3 is CASSPKSFGQGSSGNTIYF. The CDR3 region has the DNA TGTGCCAGCTCACCCAAAAGCTTCGGACAGGGGAGCTCTGGAAACACCATATATTTT.

The sample holds many counts of this clonotype. The chain couples TRBV12-3 or TRBV12-4 to TRBJ2-7; 14 positions match TRBD2. The CDR3 is 15 amino acids. V lost 6 bases and J lost 3; bases outside the gene matches: 4. For the CDR3, the DNA is TGTGCCAGCAGGAAGGGACTAGCGGGAGTCTACGAGCAGTACTTC. Protein sequence: CASRKGLAGVYEQYF.

This clonotype was recorded a few times. The chain employs TRBV6-5 and TRBJ2-2; D is possibly TRBD2 (5 bases). The CDR3 runs 17 residues. Trimming removed 0 bases at V and 5 bases at J, with 16 bases between. Germline V lookup: CDR1 MNHEY, CDR2 SVGAGI. The CDR3 loop is CASSYSWEPSGTGELFF. The CDR3 coding sequence is TGTGCCAGCAGTTACTCATGGGAGCCCAGTGGGACCGGGGAGCTGTTTTTT.